Each of the 2 T cell receptor beta chains below was sequenced from the same sample in a study of T cell responses to AZD1222 COVID-19 vaccine. Sequencing was performed with immunoSEQ multiplex PCR; in TCRdb, only in-frame clones are kept and a portion is missing. The sample consists of 75,000 to 100,000 clones, 89% of them appearing once. This sample comprised peripheral blood, obtained on day 0 of AZD1222 vaccination. The receptors come from an adult in good health.

This chain links TRBV5-1 with TRBJ2-1; 7 bases map to TRBD1. V shed 4 bases, J shed 6 bases, and the junction held 4 bases outside the gene matches. The CDR3 is made up of 13 amino acids. The germline CDR1 and CDR2 sequences are SGHRS and YFSETQ. As DNA, the CDR3 is TGCGCCAGCAGCCGGGACAGCGGCAATGAGCAGTTCTTC. Translated: CASSRDSGNEQFF.

The V call is TRBV6-5, the J call TRBJ2-5; D gene unclear. Trimming shortened V by 9 bases and J by 1 base, and 12 bases separated the two germline ends. CDR3 length equals 13 residues. Looked up from germline, CDR1 is MNHEY and CDR2 is SVGAGI. DNA for the CDR3: TGTGCCAGTTATCGGATGGGCCAAGAGACCCAGTACTTC. This encodes CASYRMGQETQYF.